The source of this TCR beta chain is a study of post-analysis software for immune sequencing data. Study-level background: Relapsing-remitting, secondary progressive and progressive-relapsing forms made up the multiple sclerosis disease courses.

This clonotype has just a few counts. The antigen is unknown. Study-wide results and caveats: By F measure, samples from a shared preparation batch strongly co-clustered. There were four or five TRBV segments more frequent in patients than controls, and TRBV5-6, TRBV5-1 and TRBV20-1 were among them. The study found significantly lower normalized Chao1 diversity in multiple sclerosis patients than in controls.

V lost 7 bases and J 5 bases, leaving 8 bases between the germline ends. This CDR3 is built from 11 residues. Built from TCR beta cDNA, the libraries had unique molecular identifiers in them. TCRdb reprocessed the PCR reads with MiXCR, giving one entry per CDR3 protein. Counted here are roughly 540,000 distinct CDR3 sequences, around 34% occurring once; the ten biggest clones make up 4.5% to 7.5%. Material for sequencing was blood. This clonotype originated in a girl aged 2-17 years with multiple sclerosis. V gene TRBV12-3 or TRBV12-4 combines with J gene TRBJ1-1, with a weak D call TRBD1 (6 bases). CDR3 amino acids: CASMGATEAFF. The CDR3 DNA reads TGTGCCAGCATGGGGGCTACTGAAGCTTTCTTT.